The 27 T cell receptor beta chains presented below share a single source sample, sequenced in a study of Tregs in tolerant kidney transplant recipients (dated by TCRdb to the late 2010s). Library construction relied on the immunoSEQ multiplex PCR assay. As stored in TCRdb, this immuneACCESS dataset retains in-frame rearrangements with V and J assigned. A fraction of the clones does not appear; measured against another copy, unresolved V genes explain less than half of the discrepancy, and the remainder lacks a known reason. The table for this sample lists some 68,000 clones; about 83% of them were counted only once. The top ten hold around 4.5% of the sample. The sequenced material came from CD4+ T cells from blood. These TCRs come from a human donor in good health.

This clone was detected only once. This CDR3 reads CASSLASRLAGPYEQYF. In nucleotides, the CDR3 is TGTGCCAGCAGCTTAGCGTCCCGACTAGCGGGTCCCTACGAGCAGTACTTC. This chain uses TRBV7-8 with TRBJ2-7, with 10 bases matching TRBD2. The CDR3 runs 17 residues. Per the germline V gene, CDR1 is SGHVS and CDR2 is FQNEAQ. Trimming removed 0 bases from V and 2 bases from J; junction bases left unmatched: 7.

The gene calls are TRBV29-1 and TRBJ1-2, with D uncertain. Germline V CDR1 and CDR2: SQVTM, ANQGSEA. V was clipped by 5 bases and J by 2 bases, with 18 bases between them. This CDR3 has 15 residues. CDR3 loop: CSVTYRTPQNYGYTF. CDR3 DNA sequence: TGCAGCGTTACATACCGGACCCCTCAAAACTATGGCTACACCTTC. Drawing the rest from reference TRBV29-1 and TRBJ1-2, the complete variable domain is SAVISQKPSRDICQRGTSLTIQCQVDSQVTMMFWYRQQPGQSLTLIATANQGSEATYESGFVIDKFPISRPNLTFSTLTVSNMSPEDSSIYLCSVTYRTPQNYGYTFGSGTRLTVV.

This chain joins TRBV6-1 and TRBJ1-1; D remains ambiguous. Germline-derived CDR1 and CDR2 are MNHNS and SASEGT. The CDR3 spans 13 residues. V was cut by 2 bases and J by 7 bases, with 11 bases left in between. CDR3 DNA sequence: TGTGCCAGCAGTGAATGGACGGGGATTGAAGCTTTCTTT. Protein product: CASSEWTGIEAFF.

J is TRBJ2-7 and V is TRBV27; unclear D gene. This CDR3 is built from 11 residues. Between the trimmed V and J ends, which lost 5 bases and 6 bases, there was a span of 8 bases. CDR1 is MNHEY, CDR2 SMNVEV, per germline (reference sequence). DNA of the CDR3: TGTGCCAGCAGTCCCCCCAGCGAGCAGTACTTC. This sequence encodes CASSPPSEQYF.

The V and J genes are TRBV14 and TRBJ2-1; 11 bases agree with TRBD2. After removal of 2 bases from V and 8 bases from J, the junction contained 11 bases not matched to a gene. Germline V gene lookup returns CDR1 SGHDN and CDR2 FVKESK. This CDR3 has 17 amino acids. This CDR3 is CASSQFLSGRAGHEQFF. The CDR3 DNA reads TGTGCCAGCAGCCAATTTCTTAGCGGGAGGGCCGGCCATGAGCAGTTCTTC. Combining the CDR3 with reference TRBV14 and TRBJ2-1 gives the whole variable domain EAGVTQFPSHSVIEKGQTVTLRCDPISGHDNLYWYRRVMGKEIKFLLHFVKESKQDESGMPNNRFLAERTGGTYSTLKVQPAELEDSGVYFCASSQFLSGRAGHEQFFGPGTRLTVL.

This chain links TRBV7-3 with TRBJ2-1, with 9 bases that match TRBD2. The CDR3 sequence is 16 residues long. Germline V gene sequence: CDR1 SGHTA, CDR2 FQGTGA. V was pared by 8 bases and J by 9 bases, with 17 bases of the junction left unmatched. CDR3 in DNA: TGTGCCAGCGCTCCGGATTTTTCGCGGGGGGGCGTTGAGCAGTTCTTC. Its protein product is CASAPDFSRGGVEQFF.

This chain joins TRBV9 and TRBJ2-3, with 8 bases matching TRBD2. The CDR3 consists of 16 residues. The germline gives CDR1 SGDLS, CDR2 YYNGEE. J gave up 2 bases and V 3 bases, and 8 bases lay outside the gene matches. CDR3 in amino acids: CASSGLYSGATDTQYF. The CDR3 region has the DNA TGTGCCAGCAGCGGCCTCTATAGCGGGGCCACAGATACGCAGTATTTT. The variable domain in full, with the rest retrieved from reference TRBV9 and TRBJ2-3, is DSGVTQTPKHLITATGQRVTLRCSPRSGDLSVYWYQQSLDQGLQFLIQYYNGEERAKGNILERFSAQQFPDLHSELNLSSLELGDSALYFCASSGLYSGATDTQYFGPGTRLTVL.

This clone has a single count. This chain joins TRBV2 and TRBJ1-5; D call uncertain. The CDR3 has 14 amino acids. Germline lookup yields CDR1 SNHLY and CDR2 FYNNEI. Trimming stripped 8 bases from V and 6 bases from J, with 17 bases between. The CDR3 DNA reads TGTGCCAGCGCGCAGGCGGTATGGAGTCAGCCCCAGCATTTT. Amino acid sequence: CASAQAVWSQPQHF. Variable domain in full (rest from reference TRBV2 and TRBJ1-5): EPEVTQTPSHQVTQMGQEVILRCVPISNHLYFYWYRQILGQKVEFLVSFYNNEISEKSEIFDDQFSVERPDGSNFTLKIRSTKLEDSAMYFCASAQAVWSQPQHFGDGTRLSIL.

The rearrangement links TRBV7-2 to TRBJ1-4; D not resolved. CDR3 length: 13 amino acids. Germline V gene sequence: CDR1 SGHTA, CDR2 FQGNSA. V was trimmed by 4 bases and J by 14 bases, leaving 17 bases between them. CDR3: CASSYSEGSPLFF. As DNA, the CDR3 is TGTGCCAGCAGCTACTCGGAAGGGAGTCCCCTGTTTTTT.

As concerns this clone: Germline is not matched at one junction end, which may reflect a read error. Here the CDR3 DNA reads TGTGCCAGCAGCTTCAATAGGGGTGGCTTT. Its protein is CASSFNRGGF. This chain links TRBV7-3 with TRBJ1-6, with D possibly TRBD1 on 5 matching bases. The CDR3 totals 10 residues. In germline, CDR1 is SGHTA, CDR2 FQGTGA.

This clone was detected once. CDR3 DNA sequence: TGTGCCAGCACCCCCGGGACAGTCCTACACTCAGCCTCTGGAAACACCATATATTTT. Residues: CASTPGTVLHSASGNTIYF. This sequence joins TRBV7-3 and TRBJ1-3, with 7 bases identical to TRBD1. V trimming: 7 bases; J trimming: 0 bases; junction bases outside the gene matches: 18. CDR1 and CDR2 (germline): SGHTA, FQGTGA. CDR3 length: 19 amino acids.

In nucleotides, the CDR3 is TGTGCCAGCTCACCAGGGGCCGGCGGGGGCACTGAAGCTTTCTTT. It specifies CASSPGAGGGTEAFF. This chain connects TRBV18 to TRBJ1-1; possible D gene TRBD1, 5 bases. Germline V lookup: CDR1 KGHSH, CDR2 LQKENI. The CDR3 spans 15 residues. Trimming left V 2 bases short and J 4 bases short, with 14 bases between.

The chain joins TRBV11-3 to TRBJ2-4; no definite D call. Germline CDR1 SGHNT, CDR2 YENEEA. Trimming took off 1 base at V and 0 bases at J, with 10 bases between the two ends. The CDR3 is 16 residues long. Written as DNA, the CDR3 is TGTGCCAGCAGCTTAGGTAAACTGGGAGCCAAAAACATTCAGTACTTC. Translation: CASSLGKLGAKNIQYF.

In this sample, this clone is medium-sized. The chain is built from TRBV5-3 and TRBJ1-2; 8 bases agree with TRBD1. TRBV5-3 is known as an ORF, though its function is uncertain. V shed 4 bases and J 4 bases; nucleotides not matched to a gene: 9. The CDR3 covers 15 residues. CDR3 residues: CARSRDRLILYGYTF. DNA of the CDR3: TGTGCCAGAAGCCGGGACAGGCTAATTCTCTATGGCTACACCTTC.

The chain links TRBV2 to TRBJ1-5; TRBD1 matches at 7 bases. Germline V gives CDR1 SNHLY, CDR2 FYNNEI. The CDR3 has 14 residues. J lost 1 base, V lost 4 bases, and 1 base had no gene match. CDR3 in amino acids: CASSAGGSNQPQHF. The DNA for the CDR3 is TGTGCCAGCAGTGCAGGGGGGAGCAATCAGCCCCAGCATTTT.

This clone has a single count. This chain links TRBV7-2 with TRBJ1-5; tentatively, D is TRBD1 (5 bases). This CDR3 is 18 amino acids long. V was clipped by 1 base and J by 1 base, with 17 bases between them. Germline loops: CDR1 SGHTA, CDR2 FQGNSA. The chain's CDR3 is CASSLVPRRAGSNQPQHF. The CDR3 DNA is TGTGCCAGCAGCTTAGTTCCCCGGCGGGCAGGGAGCAATCAGCCCCAGCATTTT.

The chain has TRBV29-1 and TRBJ1-5; D ambiguous. The CDR3 has 13 amino acids. From germline, CDR1 is SQVTM and CDR2 ANQGSEA. The V gene lost 3 bases and the J gene lost 3 bases, with 9 bases spanning the gap. The CDR3 nucleotides read TGCAGCGTTGAGTACGGCTACAATCAGCCCCAGCATTTT. Encoded protein: CSVEYGYNQPQHF. Filled out from reference TRBV29-1 and TRBJ1-5, the complete variable domain reads SAVISQKPSRDICQRGTSLTIQCQVDSQVTMMFWYRQQPGQSLTLIATANQGSEATYESGFVIDKFPISRPNLTFSTLTVSNMSPEDSSIYLCSVEYGYNQPQHFGDGTRLSIL.

The V call is TRBV5-1, the J call TRBJ2-5, with 7 bases lining up with TRBD2. With V trimmed by 2 bases and J by 5 bases, 3 bases remained unmatched. Germline V gives CDR1 SGHRS, CDR2 YFSETQ. The CDR3 has 13 residues. This CDR3 reads CASSLAGLETQYF. CDR3 nucleotides: TGCGCCAGCAGCTTAGCGGGGCTTGAGACCCAGTACTTC.

CDR3 bases: TGTGCCAGCAAAAACCCCCCCGCATCCGGGGAGCTGTTTTTT. Residues: CASKNPPASGELFF. The rearrangement uses TRBV6-5 and TRBJ2-2; D is ambiguous. V was trimmed by 7 bases and J by 6 bases, leaving 15 bases between them. This CDR3 is 14 amino acids long. The germline V gene encodes CDR1 MNHEY and CDR2 SVGAGI.

The chain combines TRBV4-1 with TRBJ2-3; D remains ambiguous. Per the germline V gene, CDR1 is MGHRA and CDR2 is YSYEKL. Trimming pared 4 bases from V and 1 base from J, leaving 6 bases between. The CDR3 runs 13 residues. CDR3 amino acids: CASSRAGTDTQYF. DNA for the CDR3: TGCGCCAGCAGCCGGGCAGGCACAGATACGCAGTATTTT.

The rearrangement uses TRBV6-1 and TRBJ2-2; the D is unclear. The germline V gene encodes CDR1 MNHNS and CDR2 SASEGT. The CDR3 extends over 11 amino acids. Trimming removed 6 bases from V and 7 bases from J, with 6 bases in between. The CDR3 DNA reads TGTGCCAGCAGGAGGAGCGGGGAGCTGTTTTTT. It yields the protein CASRRSGELFF.

This clone was seen a handful of times. The genes are TRBV5-4 and TRBJ1-5, with unresolved D. This CDR3 contains 14 residues. V was cut by 0 bases and J by 5 bases, with 9 bases left in between. Germline assignment: CDR1 SGHNT and CDR2 YYREEE (reference sequence). The CDR3 loop reads CASSLVPGDQPQHF. Written as DNA, the CDR3 is TGTGCCAGCAGCTTGGTTCCAGGTGATCAGCCCCAGCATTTT.

This chain uses TRBV4-2 with TRBJ2-7, with D perhaps matching TRBD2 (5 bases). V shed 1 base and J shed 4 bases, with 11 bases lying between them. Looked up from germline, CDR1 is LGHNA and CDR2 is YNFKEQ. The CDR3 extends over 14 amino acids. CDR3 sequence (DNA): TGTGCCAGCAGCCAAGCTGCGAGGGATTACGAGCAGTACTTC. The encoded protein is CASSQAARDYEQYF.

This clone was recorded a few times. The chain links TRBV14 to TRBJ1-3; D unclear. The germline V gene has CDR1 SGHDN and CDR2 FVKESK. V gave up 0 bases and J gave up 4 bases, with 4 bases separating them. The CDR3 totals 13 residues. CDR3 loop: CASSQDRGNTIYF. The CDR3 DNA follows: TGTGCCAGCAGCCAAGACAGGGGAAACACCATATATTTT.

The rearrangement uses TRBV27 and TRBJ1-5; D is undetermined. The CDR3 length is 14 residues. The germline V gene has CDR1 MNHEY and CDR2 SMNVEV (reference sequence). The V gene lost 4 bases and the J gene lost 6 bases, with 13 bases spanning the gap. The chain's CDR3 is CASSSWGDIQPQHF. CDR3 sequence (DNA): TGTGCCAGCAGTTCGTGGGGTGATATTCAGCCCCAGCATTTT.

This chain uses TRBV4-3 with TRBJ2-1; tentatively, D is TRBD1 (6 bases). Between the trimmed V and J ends, which lost 2 bases and 0 bases, there was a span of 14 bases. CDR3 length: 17 residues. Germline CDR1 reads LGHNA; CDR2 reads YSLEER. The CDR3 region has the DNA TGCGCCAGCAGCCAATCGTCAGGGGCCAGCTCCTACAATGAGCAGTTCTTC. Protein: CASSQSSGASSYNEQFF.

The rearrangement links TRBV5-1 to TRBJ1-1; D gene uncertain. Germline V gene lookup returns CDR1 SGHRS and CDR2 YFSETQ. This CDR3 contains 14 residues. V was cut by 0 bases and J by 6 bases, with 12 bases left in between. Here the CDR3 DNA reads TGCGCCAGCAGCTTGGAAGGAGCGGTGTCTGAAGCTTTCTTT. It codes for CASSLEGAVSEAFF.